Given below is one T cell receptor (beta chain) in context. The CDR3 runs to 15 residues. CDR1 and CDR2 (germline): SNHLY, FYNNEI. Trimming cost V 7 bases and J 2 bases; bases outside gene matches: 7. These data are taken from a study of T cell changes during pregnancy in multiple sclerosis. Here immunoSEQ multiplex PCR was the method, and the copy in TCRdb shows in-frame clones only, minus some. The table includes 50,000 or so clones, more than 80% detected once. The chain carries TRBV2 and TRBJ2-7; 11 bases agree with TRBD2. The sample here was CD8+ T cells from peripheral blood mononuclear cells, taken in the second trimester of pregnancy. This sequence was found in a female donor with multiple sclerosis, enrolled in a pregnancy study. The CDR3, as DNA: TGTGCCAGCAAGACGGGACTAGCGGTGACCTACGAGCAGTACTTC. This sequence encodes CASKTGLAVTYEQYF.